The next 10 T cell receptor beta chains were all read from a single sample in a study of T-cell memory formation after mild COVID-19. One entry per CDR3 protein results from TCRdb running MiXCR on the 5' RACE reads. The sample has about 340,000 distinct CDR3 sequences; around 14% are singletons. Material for sequencing was PBMCs or a T cell subset sorted from them (not recorded which). These receptors all stem from a man younger than 35 who had mild COVID-19 (a few samples of this study predate the infection). Cell type and time point are not known.

Here the CDR3 reads CASRIRVADTQYF. CDR3 nucleotide sequence: TGTGCCAGCAGGATCAGGGTCGCAGATACGCAGTATTTT. The rearrangement uses TRBV12-3 or TRBV12-4 and TRBJ2-3, with TRBD1 as a possible D gene (5 bases). This CDR3 region has 13 residues. V was shortened by 6 bases and J by 4 bases, with 11 bases between the two germline ends.

This clonotype has ten or more counts. The V call is TRBV5-1, the J call TRBJ2-3, with D uncertain. CDR3 length: 17 amino acids. The V gene lost 2 bases and the J gene lost 0 bases, with 16 bases spanning the gap. The germline V gene encodes CDR1 SGHRS and CDR2 YFSETQ. Here the CDR3 reads CASSFSPHTSSTDTQYF. The CDR3 coding sequence is TGCGCCAGCAGCTTCTCCCCGCATACCTCTAGCACAGATACGCAGTATTTT.

At least ten counts were recorded for this clonotype. The CDR3 DNA reads as TGTGCCAGCAGCCAAGAGACAGCTTATACTGAAGCTTTCTTT. Amino acid sequence: CASSQETAYTEAFF. The chain has TRBV3-1 and TRBJ1-1; possible D gene TRBD1, 5 bases. Germline assignment: CDR1 LGHDT and CDR2 YNNKEL (reference sequence). The CDR3 extends over 14 amino acids. Trimming removed 0 bases at V and 5 bases at J, with 10 bases between.

In its sample, this clonotype was seen many times. The chain joins TRBV5-6 to TRBJ2-7, with D perhaps assigned TRBD1 or TRBD2 (5 bases each). V gave up 3 bases and J gave up 3 bases, with 16 bases separating them. Germline V gene data show CDR1 as SGHDT and CDR2 as YYEEEE. This CDR3 region has 15 residues. DNA for the CDR3: TGTGCCAGCAGCTCCGGACCGGGACCCCGCTACGAGCAGTACGTC. Translated: CASSSGPGPRYEQYV.

The rearrangement uses TRBV29-1 and TRBJ2-2; tentative D call: TRBD1 (5 bases). Looked up from germline, CDR1 is SQVTM and CDR2 is ANQGSEA. The CDR3 extends over 13 amino acids. Trimming left V 6 bases short and J 1 base short, with 9 bases between. The CDR3 sequence is CSVRGQNTGELFF. In nucleotides, the CDR3 is TGCAGCGTGAGAGGACAGAACACCGGGGAGCTGTTTTTT.

This clonotype turned up a few times. The chain uses TRBV4-1 and TRBJ1-2, with 10 bases fitting TRBD1. Trimming cost V 3 bases and J 1 base; bases outside gene matches: 5. This CDR3 contains 16 residues. Germline lookup yields CDR1 MGHRA and CDR2 YSYEKL. Here the CDR3 DNA reads TGCGCCAGCAGCCAGCCCAGGACAGGGGGTAACTATGGCTACACCTTC. Translation: CASSQPRTGGNYGYTF.

The V gene is TRBV5-1, the J gene TRBJ1-1; no clear D gene. V shed 0 bases and J shed 4 bases, with 7 bases lying between them. The CDR3 is made up of 13 amino acids. Per germline, CDR1 SGHRS and CDR2 YFSETQ. CDR3 amino acids: CASSLALSTEAFF. The CDR3 nucleotides read TGCGCCAGCAGCTTGGCCCTAAGCACTGAAGCTTTCTTT.

This clonotype was observed a handful of times. J is TRBJ2-7 and V is TRBV7-9; no firm D call. The CDR3 loop spans 13 amino acids. CDR1 is SEHNR, CDR2 FQNEAQ, per germline (reference sequence). The V end was cut by 1 base, the J end by 6 bases, with 10 bases between. CDR3 sequence: CASSLVLTSEQYV. The CDR3 region has the DNA TGTGCCAGCAGCTTAGTCCTAACCTCCGAGCAGTACGTC.

This clonotype was seen only a few times. The V and J genes are TRBV7-2 and TRBJ2-5; D unresolved. The V and J ends lost 8 bases and 1 base respectively, with 11 bases between them. Germline V lookup: CDR1 SGHTA, CDR2 FQGNSA. This CDR3 is 13 amino acids long. CDR3 DNA sequence: TGTGCCAGCGGAGACCTGCCCCAAGAGACCCAGTACTTC. Protein product: CASGDLPQETQYF.

This clonotype has just a few counts. The V call is TRBV12-3 or TRBV12-4, the J call TRBJ2-3; 14 bases match TRBD2. With 6 bases clipped from V and 1 base from J, the junction kept 12 bases outside the gene matches. This CDR3 has 19 amino acids. The CDR3 region has the DNA TGTGCCAGCAGCACCCCGGGACTAGCGGGGGAGGAGGGCACAGATACGCAGTATTTT. Protein sequence: CASSTPGLAGEEGTDTQYF.